The 17 T cell receptor beta chains below come from one sample, sequenced in a study of a mutant IDH1 vaccine in newly diagnosed glioma. Produced via immunoSEQ multiplex PCR; TCRdb's table is partial and in-frame only. This sample has about 66,000 clones, with about 86% found just once. The time point here: baseline, week 1 (first vaccination visit). Treatment: pre-vaccination baseline after standard-of-care therapy. This specimen was PBMCs, taken from a glioma patient treated with radiotherapy, temozolomide or both. The receptors here all came from a man aged 25-45 years with glioma.

The V gene is TRBV11-2, the J gene TRBJ2-1, with D unclear. Germline V CDR1 and CDR2: SGHAT, FQNNGV. The V end was cut by 6 bases, the J end by 10 bases, with 19 bases between. The CDR3 is 14 amino acids. The CDR3 sequence: CASSRQDPLGEQFF. In DNA form, the CDR3 reads TGTGCCAGCAGTCGTCAGGACCCGCTAGGGGAGCAGTTCTTC.

The V call is TRBV27, the J call TRBJ1-2; tentatively, D is TRBD1 (6 bases). This CDR3 comprises 14 residues. Germline V CDR1 and CDR2: MNHEY, SMNVEV (reference sequence). Deletions cut 5 bases from V and 3 bases from J, with 13 bases between. The CDR3 DNA sequence: TGTGCCAGCAGTCCCCCCGGACAGCACTATGGCTACACCTTC. Amino acid sequence: CASSPPGQHYGYTF.

This clone showed up just once. The chain has TRBV14 and TRBJ2-7; D remains unclear. The length of the CDR3 is 16 residues. Trimming left V 2 bases short and J 3 bases short, with 17 bases between. Germline V gene sequence: CDR1 SGHDN, CDR2 FVKESK. In DNA, the CDR3 is TGTGCCAGCAGCCAACAGCAAAATAATATTATCTACGAGCAGTACTTC. Protein sequence: CASSQQQNNIIYEQYF.

V usage is TRBV5-4 and J usage is TRBJ1-6, with D tentatively TRBD1 (6 bases). This CDR3 spans 18 amino acids. Germline CDR1 SGHNT, CDR2 YYREEE (reference sequence). The V and J ends lost 0 bases and 7 bases respectively, with 20 bases between them. CDR3 DNA: TGTGCCAGCAGCTTGGTACTTATTGGGGGCCGTATAAATTCACCCCTCCACTTT. It yields the protein CASSLVLIGGRINSPLHF.

The chain combines TRBV7-8 with TRBJ1-4; tentative D call: TRBD1 (6 bases). This CDR3 region has 13 residues. Deletions cut 5 bases from V and 7 bases from J, with 11 bases between. The germline gives CDR1 SGHVS, CDR2 FQNEAQ. CDR3 residues: CASSTRGGEKLFF. The CDR3 coding sequence is TGTGCCAGCAGCACAAGGGGGGGTGAAAAACTGTTTTTT.

V is TRBV7-9 and J is TRBJ2-1; possibly TRBD1 or TRBD2 for D (5 bases each). The CDR3 is 16 residues long. Trimming pared 4 bases from V and 6 bases from J, leaving 19 bases between. Germline CDR1 is SEHNR and CDR2 is FQNEAQ (reference sequence). The CDR3 DNA reads TGTGCCAGCAGCTCGGGACCGGGCCCCCTCGGCAATGAGCAGTTCTTC. Amino acid sequence: CASSSGPGPLGNEQFF.

The chain uses TRBV2 and TRBJ1-6; D is unresolved. Germline lookup yields CDR1 SNHLY and CDR2 FYNNEI. The length of the CDR3 is 15 residues. V was trimmed by 10 bases and J by 0 bases, leaving 13 bases between them. The CDR3 here is CATLRTSSYNSPLHF. CDR3 DNA sequence: TGTGCCACCCTGAGGACGAGCTCCTATAATTCACCCCTCCACTTT.

J is TRBJ1-1 and V is TRBV28; 8 positions match TRBD1. There are 15 residues in the CDR3. V lost 5 bases and J lost 6; bases outside the gene matches: 11. Germline V gene lookup returns CDR1 MDHEN and CDR2 SYDVKM. Here the CDR3 DNA reads TGTGCCAGCAGTCCGACAGGGGTTCGGGGATCTGAAGCTTTCTTT. Its protein is CASSPTGVRGSEAFF.

The V gene is TRBV28, the J gene TRBJ1-2; D gene ambiguous. The CDR3 is 12 amino acids. The germline gives CDR1 MDHEN, CDR2 SYDVKM. V was cut by 2 bases and J by 4 bases, with 5 bases left in between. In nucleotides, the CDR3 is TGTGCCAGCAGTTTAATGGGCTATGGCTACACCTTC. Its protein is CASSLMGYGYTF.

This chain links TRBV6-5 with TRBJ1-6; unclear D gene. Trimming took off 3 bases at V and 7 bases at J, with 10 bases between the two ends. Looked up from germline, CDR1 is MNHEY and CDR2 is SVGAGI. The CDR3 totals 14 residues. The CDR3 here is CASSYQIKNSPLHF. The DNA for the CDR3 is TGTGCCAGCAGTTATCAGATAAAGAATTCACCCCTCCACTTT.

The J gene is TRBJ1-1, the V gene TRBV27, with D tentatively TRBD1 (6 bases). V dropped 5 bases and J dropped 8 bases, with 18 bases sitting between them. CDR1 is MNHEY and CDR2 is SMNVEV in the germline V gene (reference sequence). The CDR3 consists of 14 residues. CDR3 nucleotides: TGTGCCAGCAGTCACCGGGGTGGGGGCGACGAAGCTTTCTTT. Protein: CASSHRGGGDEAFF.

This chain uses TRBV7-9 with TRBJ2-2; 7 positions match TRBD1. V lost 6 bases and J lost 2; bases outside the gene matches: 9. The CDR3 spans 16 residues. The V gene's germline CDR1 is SEHNR and CDR2 FQNEAQ (reference sequence). This chain's CDR3 is CASSSRGQVNTGELFF. The CDR3 nucleotides are TGTGCCAGCAGTAGTAGGGGGCAAGTAAACACCGGGGAGCTGTTTTTT.

The chain combines TRBV5-4 with TRBJ2-7, with unresolved D. The CDR3 has 13 amino acids. Trimming pared 2 bases from V and 4 bases from J, leaving 10 bases between. The germline CDR1 and CDR2 sequences are SGHNT and YYREEE (reference sequence). The CDR3 region is CASSFVQDYEQYF. CDR3 nucleotide sequence: TGTGCCAGCAGCTTTGTTCAGGATTACGAGCAGTACTTC.

The chain uses TRBV18 and TRBJ2-5, with D uncertain. The V gene lost 3 bases and the J gene lost 5 bases, with 10 bases spanning the gap. The CDR3 loop spans 13 amino acids. Per the germline V gene, CDR1 is KGHSH and CDR2 is LQKENI. CDR3 bases: TGTGCCAGCTCACCCATGATGGGGGAGACCCAGTACTTC. Translated: CASSPMMGETQYF.

CDR3 nucleotides: TGTGCCAGCTCACCTCGGGGCCCAGCCTCTGGAAACACCATATATTTT. Translating gives CASSPRGPASGNTIYF. The chain joins TRBV18 to TRBJ1-3; possibly TRBD1 for D (5 bases). The germline V and J ends were trimmed by 3 bases and 0 bases, with 12 bases remaining between them. CDR3 size: 16 residues. Per germline, CDR1 KGHSH and CDR2 LQKENI.

CDR3 DNA: TGTGCCAGCAGTTTTCTGCTCGGAGGGGGCGTAGAGACCCAGTACTTC. Translation gives CASSFLLGGGVETQYF. The chain uses TRBV27 and TRBJ2-5, with D possibly being TRBD1 (7 bases). The V and J ends lost 3 bases and 4 bases respectively, with 18 bases between them. The CDR3 is 16 amino acids. The germline gives CDR1 MNHEY, CDR2 SMNVEV (reference sequence).

The rearrangement joins TRBV20-1 to TRBJ1-2; no definite D call. The V and J ends lost 7 bases and 3 bases respectively, with 9 bases between them. This CDR3 region has 11 residues. Germline V CDR1 and CDR2: DFQATT, SNEGSKA (reference sequence). In DNA, the CDR3 is TGCAGTGTGGAGGTTGACTATGGCTACACCTTC. Translated: CSVEVDYGYTF.